This T cell receptor (beta chain) was recovered during a study of T cell clonotyping in hematopoietic cell transplantation. Points from the study as a whole: CD4 and CD8 repertoire contributions could not be separated without sorting. Graft donor and pretransplant recipient Inverse Simpson Index values predicted broader posttransplant TCR diversity.

The repertoire was sequenced with immunoSEQ multiplex PCR; TCRdb's copy has only in-frame clones and lacks some. The top ten hold 8.5% to 9% of the sample, which has roughly 10,000 clones, about 76% seen once. To note about this clone: Its antigen remains unidentified.

CDR3 size: 14 residues. V shed 2 bases, J shed 5 bases, and the junction held 4 bases outside the gene matches. Blood collection times were about day -28 and days 30, 100, 180 posttransplant. This material consisted of PBMCs, taken 30 days after allogeneic stem cell transplant. The V and J genes are TRBV5-3 and TRBJ2-7; 10 nucleotides align to TRBD2. TRBV5-3 carries the ORF label, with uncertain function. The origin of this receptor is a female patient aged 35 to 55 who had an allogeneic stem cell transplant from a related donor, so T cells may come from the graft donor. Some clones in this sample may be carry-over from other donors' samples. CDR3 nucleotides: TGTGCCAGAAGCTTTAGCGGGAGGATCCACGAGCAGTACTTC. Protein: CARSFSGRIHEQYF.